The present TCR beta chain was sequenced within a study of technical replicates of blood from four donors. CDR1 and CDR2 (germline): GTSNPN, SVGIG (reference sequence). This CDR3 contains 12 residues. Between the trimmed V and J ends, which lost 1 base and 7 bases, there was a span of 5 bases. This clone was observed once. Measured with immunoSEQ multiplex PCR; TCRdb has only the in-frame clones, and not every one. This table has 44,000 or so clones, roughly 90% appearing once. This clonotype was obtained from a human donor in good health. Some clones in this sample may be carry-over from other donors' samples. The V call is TRBV30, the J call TRBJ1-6; D not resolved. Sequencing was done on a sample of PBMCs. The CDR3 is CAWSDSNSPLHF. CDR3 coding DNA: TGTGCCTGGAGTGACAGCAATTCACCCCTCCACTTT. The full variable domain, with the rest looked up from reference TRBV30 and TRBJ1-6, is SQTIHQWPATLVQPVGSPLSLECTVEGTSNPNLYWYRQAAGRGLQLLFYSVGIGQISSEVPQNLSASRPQDRQFILSSKKLLLSDSGFYLCAWSDSNSPLHFGNGTRLTVT.